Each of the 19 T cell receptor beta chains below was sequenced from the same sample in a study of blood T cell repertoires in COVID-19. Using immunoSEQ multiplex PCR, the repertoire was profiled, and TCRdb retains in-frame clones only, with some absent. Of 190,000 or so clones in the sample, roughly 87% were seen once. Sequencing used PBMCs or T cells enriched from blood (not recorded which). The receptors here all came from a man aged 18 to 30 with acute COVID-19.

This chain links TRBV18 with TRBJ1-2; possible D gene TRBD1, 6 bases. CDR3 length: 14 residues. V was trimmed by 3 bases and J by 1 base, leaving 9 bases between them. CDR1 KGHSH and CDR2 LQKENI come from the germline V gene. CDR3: CASSPSQGNYGYTF. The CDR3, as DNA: TGTGCCAGCTCACCTTCACAGGGTAACTATGGCTACACCTTC. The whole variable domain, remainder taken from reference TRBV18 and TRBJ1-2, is NAGVMQNPRHLVRRRGQEARLRCSPMKGHSHVYWYRQLPEEGLKFMVYLQKENIIDESGMPKERFSAEFPKEGPSILRIQQVVRGDSAAYFCASSPSQGNYGYTFGSGTRLTVV.

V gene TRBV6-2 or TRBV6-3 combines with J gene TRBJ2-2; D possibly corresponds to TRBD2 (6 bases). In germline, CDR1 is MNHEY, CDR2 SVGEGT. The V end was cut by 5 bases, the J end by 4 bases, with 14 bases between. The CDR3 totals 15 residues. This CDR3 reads CASSLNYGGTGELFF. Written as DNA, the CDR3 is TGTGCCAGCAGTCTTAACTACGGGGGCACCGGGGAGCTGTTTTTT.

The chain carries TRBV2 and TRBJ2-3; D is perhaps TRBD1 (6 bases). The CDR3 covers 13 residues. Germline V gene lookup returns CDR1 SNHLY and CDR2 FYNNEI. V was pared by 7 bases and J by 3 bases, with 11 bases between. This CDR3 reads CASKGELTDTQYF. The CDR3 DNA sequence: TGTGCCAGCAAGGGGGAGTTAACAGATACGCAGTATTTT.

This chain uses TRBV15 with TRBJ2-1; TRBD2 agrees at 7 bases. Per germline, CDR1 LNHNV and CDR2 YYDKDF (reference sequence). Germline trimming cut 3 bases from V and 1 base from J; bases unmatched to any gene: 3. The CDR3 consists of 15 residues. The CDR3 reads CATSRGGTSYNEQFF. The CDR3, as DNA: TGTGCCACCAGCAGGGGGGGGACTTCCTACAATGAGCAGTTCTTC.

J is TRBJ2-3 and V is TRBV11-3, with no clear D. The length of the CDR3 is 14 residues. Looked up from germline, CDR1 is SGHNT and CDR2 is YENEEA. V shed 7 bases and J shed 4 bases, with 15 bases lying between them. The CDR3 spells CASMLPGLADTQYF. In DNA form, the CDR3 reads TGTGCCAGCATGCTTCCGGGTTTGGCAGATACGCAGTATTTT. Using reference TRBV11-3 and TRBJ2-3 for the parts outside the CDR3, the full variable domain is EAGVVQSPRYKIIEKKQPVAFWCNPISGHNTLYWYLQNLGQGPELLIRYENEEAVDDSQLPKDRFSAERLKGVDSTLKIQPAELGDSAVYLCASMLPGLADTQYFGPGTRLTVL.

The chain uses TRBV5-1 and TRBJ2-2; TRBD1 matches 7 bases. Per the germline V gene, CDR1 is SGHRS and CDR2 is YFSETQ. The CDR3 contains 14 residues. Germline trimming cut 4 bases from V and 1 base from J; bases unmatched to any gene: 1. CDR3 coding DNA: TGCGCCAGCAGCCCAGGGGGGAACACCGGGGAGCTGTTTTTT. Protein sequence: CASSPGGNTGELFF.

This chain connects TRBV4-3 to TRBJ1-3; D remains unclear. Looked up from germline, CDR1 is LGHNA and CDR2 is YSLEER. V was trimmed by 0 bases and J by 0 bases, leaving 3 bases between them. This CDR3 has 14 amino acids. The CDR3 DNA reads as TGCGCCAGCAGCCAAGACAGCTCTGGAAACACCATATATTTT. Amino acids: CASSQDSSGNTIYF.

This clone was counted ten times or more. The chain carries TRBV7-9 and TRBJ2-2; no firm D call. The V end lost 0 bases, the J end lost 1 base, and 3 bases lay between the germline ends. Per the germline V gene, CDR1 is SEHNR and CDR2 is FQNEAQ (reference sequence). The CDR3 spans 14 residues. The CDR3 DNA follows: TGTGCCAGCAGCTTAGCCAGGAACACCGGGGAGCTGTTTTTT. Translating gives CASSLARNTGELFF.

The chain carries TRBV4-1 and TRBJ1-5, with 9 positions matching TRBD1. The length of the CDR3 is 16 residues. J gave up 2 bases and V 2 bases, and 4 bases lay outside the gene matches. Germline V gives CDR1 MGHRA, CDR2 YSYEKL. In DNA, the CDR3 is TGCGCCAGCAGCCAAAGGACAGGGGTAGGCAATCAGCCCCAGCATTTT. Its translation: CASSQRTGVGNQPQHF.

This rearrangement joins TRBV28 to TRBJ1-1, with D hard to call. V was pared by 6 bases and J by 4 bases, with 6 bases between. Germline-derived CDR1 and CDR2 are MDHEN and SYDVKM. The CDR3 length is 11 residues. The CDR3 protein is CASRTRTEAFF. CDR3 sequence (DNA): TGTGCCAGCAGGACACGCACTGAAGCTTTCTTT. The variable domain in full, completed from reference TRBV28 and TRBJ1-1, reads DVKVTQSSRYLVKRTGEKVFLECVQDMDHENMFWYRQDPGLGLRLIYFSYDVKMKEKGDIPEGYSVSREKKERFSLILESASTNQTSMYLCASRTRTEAFFGQGTRLTVV.

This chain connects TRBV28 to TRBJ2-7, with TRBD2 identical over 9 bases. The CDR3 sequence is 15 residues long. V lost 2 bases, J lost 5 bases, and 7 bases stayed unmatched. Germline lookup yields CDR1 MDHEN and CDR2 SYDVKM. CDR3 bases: TGTGCCAGCAGTTTAAAGGTAGCGGGAGTCCACGAGCAGTACTTC. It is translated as CASSLKVAGVHEQYF.

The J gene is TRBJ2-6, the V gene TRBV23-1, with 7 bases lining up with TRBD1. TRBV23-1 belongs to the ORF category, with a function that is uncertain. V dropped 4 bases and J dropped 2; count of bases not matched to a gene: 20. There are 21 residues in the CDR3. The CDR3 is CASSRISTRGICLAGANVLTF. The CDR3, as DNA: TGCGCCAGCAGTCGCATCTCCACCAGGGGGATTTGCTTGGCTGGGGCCAACGTCCTGACTTTC.

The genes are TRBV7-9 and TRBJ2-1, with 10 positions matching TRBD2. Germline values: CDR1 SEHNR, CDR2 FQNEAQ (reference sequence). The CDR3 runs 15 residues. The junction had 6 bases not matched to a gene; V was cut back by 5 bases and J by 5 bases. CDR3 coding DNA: TGTGCCAGCAGCCACGGACTAGCGGCCGACAATGAGCAGTTCTTC. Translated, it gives CASSHGLAADNEQFF.

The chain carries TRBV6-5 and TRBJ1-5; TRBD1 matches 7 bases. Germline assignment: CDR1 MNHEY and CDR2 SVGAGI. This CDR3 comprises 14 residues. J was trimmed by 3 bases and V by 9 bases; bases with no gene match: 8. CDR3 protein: CASGTAVLNQPQHF. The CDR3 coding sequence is TGTGCCAGTGGGACAGCTGTCCTCAATCAGCCCCAGCATTTT.

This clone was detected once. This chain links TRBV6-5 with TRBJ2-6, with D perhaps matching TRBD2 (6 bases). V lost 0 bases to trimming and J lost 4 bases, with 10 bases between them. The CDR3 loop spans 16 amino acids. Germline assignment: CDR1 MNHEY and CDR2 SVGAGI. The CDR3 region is CASSYSKGGGANVLTF. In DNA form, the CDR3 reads TGTGCCAGCAGTTACTCGAAGGGAGGCGGGGCCAACGTCCTGACTTTC.

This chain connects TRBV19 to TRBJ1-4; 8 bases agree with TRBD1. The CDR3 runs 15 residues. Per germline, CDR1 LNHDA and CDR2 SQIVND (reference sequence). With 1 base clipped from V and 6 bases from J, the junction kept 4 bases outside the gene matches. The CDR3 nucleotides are TGTGCCAGTAGTATAGCGGACAGGGTGGATGAAAAACTGTTTTTT. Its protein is CASSIADRVDEKLFF.

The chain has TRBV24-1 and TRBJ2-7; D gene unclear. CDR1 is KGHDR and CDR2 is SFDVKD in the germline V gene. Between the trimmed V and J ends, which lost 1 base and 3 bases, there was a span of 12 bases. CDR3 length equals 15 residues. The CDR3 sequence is CATSDLEADRYEQYF. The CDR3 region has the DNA TGTGCCACCAGTGATTTAGAGGCAGATCGCTACGAGCAGTACTTC.

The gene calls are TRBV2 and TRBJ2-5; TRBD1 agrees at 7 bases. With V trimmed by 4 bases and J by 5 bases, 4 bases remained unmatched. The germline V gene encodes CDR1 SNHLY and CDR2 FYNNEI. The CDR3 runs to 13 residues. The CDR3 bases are TGTGCCAGCAGTGGACAGGGTGAGGAGACCCAGTACTTC. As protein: CASSGQGEETQYF.

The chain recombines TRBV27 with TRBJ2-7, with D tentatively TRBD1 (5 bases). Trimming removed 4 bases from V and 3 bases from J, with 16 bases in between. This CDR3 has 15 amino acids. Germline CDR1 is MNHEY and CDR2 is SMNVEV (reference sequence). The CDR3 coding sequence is TGTGCCAGCAGTTCTGGGGCGTCGGTCGTCTACGAGCAGTACTTC. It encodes CASSSGASVVYEQYF.